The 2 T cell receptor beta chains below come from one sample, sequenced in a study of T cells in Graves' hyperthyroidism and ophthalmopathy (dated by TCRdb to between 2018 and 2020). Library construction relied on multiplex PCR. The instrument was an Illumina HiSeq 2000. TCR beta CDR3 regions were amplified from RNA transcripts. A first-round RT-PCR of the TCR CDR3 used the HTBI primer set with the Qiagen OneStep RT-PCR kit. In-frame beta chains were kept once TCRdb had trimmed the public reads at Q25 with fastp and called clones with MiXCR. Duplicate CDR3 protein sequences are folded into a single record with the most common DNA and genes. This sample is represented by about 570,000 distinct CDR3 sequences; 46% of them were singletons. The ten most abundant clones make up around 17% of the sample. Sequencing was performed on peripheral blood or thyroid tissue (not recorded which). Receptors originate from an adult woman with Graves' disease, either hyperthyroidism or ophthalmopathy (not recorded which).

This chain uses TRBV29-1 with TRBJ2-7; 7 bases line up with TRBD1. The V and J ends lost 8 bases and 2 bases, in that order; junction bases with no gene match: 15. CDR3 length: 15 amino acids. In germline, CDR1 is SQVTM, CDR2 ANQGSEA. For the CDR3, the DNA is TGCAGCTTGGCGCCCGGACAGGTGAAACCCTACGAGCAGTACTTC. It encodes CSLAPGQVKPYEQYF.

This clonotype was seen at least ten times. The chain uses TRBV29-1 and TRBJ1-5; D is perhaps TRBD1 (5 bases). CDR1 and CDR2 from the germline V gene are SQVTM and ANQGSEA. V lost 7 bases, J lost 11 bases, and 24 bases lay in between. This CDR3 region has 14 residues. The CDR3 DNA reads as TGCAGCGGCCTCGTGGGGGACGGCGCCGGGGCCCAGCATTTT. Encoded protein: CSGLVGDGAGAQHF.